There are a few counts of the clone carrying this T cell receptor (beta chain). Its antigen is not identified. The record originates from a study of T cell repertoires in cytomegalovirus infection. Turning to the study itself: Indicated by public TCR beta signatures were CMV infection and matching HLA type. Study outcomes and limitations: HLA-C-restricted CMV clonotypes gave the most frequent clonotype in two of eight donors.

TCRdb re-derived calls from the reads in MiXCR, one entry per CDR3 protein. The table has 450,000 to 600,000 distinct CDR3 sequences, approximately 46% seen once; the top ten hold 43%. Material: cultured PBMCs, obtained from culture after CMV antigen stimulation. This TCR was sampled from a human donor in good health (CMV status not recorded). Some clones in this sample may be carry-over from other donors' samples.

CDR3 protein: CASNRRSGGYEQYF. The CDR3, as DNA: TGTGCCAGCAACAGAAGGTCAGGGGGCTACGAGCAGTACTTC. The V call is TRBV5-5, the J call TRBJ2-7, with 7 positions matching TRBD1. The germline V gene encodes CDR1 SGHKS and CDR2 YYEKEE (reference sequence). The CDR3 has 14 residues. Trimming at V came to 6 bases and at J to 3 bases, leaving 9 bases not matched to a gene.